The 9 T cell receptor beta chains below all came from one sample that was sequenced in a study of blood T cell repertoires in COVID-19. Some clones are missing from TCRdb's copy, which holds only in-frame ones; the method was immunoSEQ multiplex PCR. The sample holds almost 350,000 clones; 85% to 90% are singletons and the top ten take just over 1%. Sequencing was carried out using PBMCs or T cells enriched from blood (not recorded which). These receptors were taken from a woman in her 30s who had been exposed to COVID-19.

The chain has TRBV7-9 and TRBJ2-1, with TRBD1 identical over 10 bases. Germline V CDR1 and CDR2: SEHNR, FQNEAQ (reference sequence). This CDR3 is 15 amino acids long. Trimming at V came to 1 base and at J to 7 bases, leaving 4 bases not matched to a gene. CDR3 region: CASSLVGTGVNEQFF. CDR3 nucleotides: TGTGCCAGCAGCTTAGTAGGGACAGGGGTGAATGAGCAGTTCTTC.

The CDR3 protein is CASSYSTGVETYEQYF. The CDR3 DNA is TGTGCCAGCAGTTACTCGACAGGGGTCGAGACCTACGAGCAGTACTTC. The rearrangement joins TRBV6-5 to TRBJ2-7; 8 nucleotides agree with TRBD1. CDR3 length equals 16 residues. The germline V gene encodes CDR1 MNHEY and CDR2 SVGAGI. With 0 bases clipped from V and 2 bases from J, the junction kept 6 bases outside the gene matches.

CDR3 nucleotide sequence: TGTGCCAGTCATAGCGGGAGGGCCGGAGAGACCCAGTACTTC. Residues: CASHSGRAGETQYF. This rearrangement joins TRBV19 to TRBJ2-5, with 11 bases that match TRBD2. CDR1 is LNHDA and CDR2 is SQIVND in the germline V gene (reference sequence). CDR3 size: 14 residues. After removal of 8 bases from V and 4 bases from J, the junction contained 6 bases not matched to a gene.

The chain recombines TRBV7-2 with TRBJ2-1; 10 bases map to TRBD1. CDR1 and CDR2 (germline): SGHTA, FQGNSA. V was pared by 4 bases and J by 6 bases, with 6 bases of the junction left unmatched. The CDR3 covers 15 residues. Written as DNA, the CDR3 is TGTGCCAGCAGCTCAAGGACAGGGGGGGGCAATGAGCAGTTCTTC. It translates to CASSSRTGGGNEQFF.

The chain combines TRBV7-8 with TRBJ1-5; D is perhaps TRBD1 (6 bases). Trimming cost V 4 bases and J 0 bases, with 19 bases left between them. The CDR3 runs to 18 residues. Germline V CDR1 and CDR2: SGHVS, FQNEAQ. CDR3 bases: TGTGCCAGCAGCTCCCAGGGGTTGACAGCCTATAGCAATCAGCCCCAGCATTTT. It specifies CASSSQGLTAYSNQPQHF.

The V and J genes are TRBV9 and TRBJ1-4; D might be TRBD1 (5 bases). The CDR3 is 15 amino acids. Germline-derived CDR1 and CDR2 are SGDLS and YYNGEE. Trimming removed 0 bases at V and 8 bases at J, with 14 bases between. The CDR3 nucleotides are TGTGCCAGCAGCGTAGGAGCCAGGGAGGGCGAAAAACTGTTTTTT. This encodes CASSVGAREGEKLFF. The full variable domain, in which reference TRBV9 and TRBJ1-4 provide the parts outside the CDR3, is DSGVTQTPKHLITATGQRVTLRCSPRSGDLSVYWYQQSLDQGLQFLIQYYNGEERAKGNILERFSAQQFPDLHSELNLSSLELGDSALYFCASSVGAREGEKLFFGSGTQLSVL.

This chain connects TRBV21-1 to TRBJ1-4. TRBV21-1 is a recognized pseudogene. This CDR3 has 15 amino acids. CDR3 sequence reads: CASSSPGGPNEKLFF. CDR3 DNA: TGTGCCAGCAGCAGCCCGGGAGGGCCTAATGAAAAACTGTTTTTT.

The chain couples TRBV28 to TRBJ2-2, with 8 nucleotides matching TRBD1. CDR1 is MDHEN, CDR2 SYDVKM, per germline. This CDR3 spans 14 amino acids. The ends lost 6 bases at V and 8 bases at J; junction bases unmatched: 8. Written as DNA, the CDR3 is TGTGCCAGCAGGACAGGGGTCGCGCCTGGGGAGCTGTTTTTT. Protein sequence: CASRTGVAPGELFF.

The chain joins TRBV9 to TRBJ1-4, with D tentatively TRBD1 (6 bases). The germline gives CDR1 SGDLS, CDR2 YYNGEE. Trimming took off 6 bases at V and 7 bases at J, with 16 bases between the two ends. This CDR3 comprises 14 residues. This CDR3 is CASNVRGSGEKLFF. The CDR3 nucleotides are TGTGCCAGCAACGTCAGGGGCTCCGGTGAAAAACTGTTTTTT.